These 32 T cell receptor beta chains were sequenced from one sample in a study of T cells in Graves' hyperthyroidism and ophthalmopathy. Researchers amplified the TCR beta CDR3 regions from RNA transcripts. With the HTBI primer set, the TCR CDR3 went through a first round of RT-PCR. TCRdb processed the multiplex PCR reads anew with MiXCR; each CDR3 protein has one entry. The sample has 94,000 or so distinct CDR3 sequences, about 51% seen once. Sequenced input: blood. The receptors here all came from a woman between 40 and 50 years old with Graves' hyperthyroidism.

Concerning this clonotype itself: A read error may account for a junction end that differs from germline. The chain recombines TRBV7-3 with TRBJ1-1; D may be TRBD1 (5 bases). This CDR3 has 15 residues. Germline values: CDR1 SGHTA, CDR2 FQGTGA. The CDR3 loop reads CASSSRETVLTEAFF. The CDR3 DNA is TGCGCCAGCAGCTCCCGGGAGACAGTCCTTACTGAAGCTTTCTTT.

This clonotype was recorded at least ten times. V usage is TRBV20-1 and J usage is TRBJ2-7, with D possibly TRBD2 on 5 matching bases. V gave up 6 bases and J gave up 2 bases, with 8 bases separating them. There are 11 residues in the CDR3. CDR1 is DFQATT, CDR2 SNEGSKA, per germline (reference sequence). The CDR3 sequence is CSARGAYEQYF. As DNA, the CDR3 is TGCAGTGCCCGGGGAGCCTACGAGCAGTACTTC.

The rearrangement joins TRBV13 to TRBJ1-5; 7 bases line up with TRBD1. The CDR3 spans 17 residues. J gave up 3 bases and V 0 bases, and 8 bases lay outside the gene matches. Looked up from germline, CDR1 is PRHDT and CDR2 is FYEKMQ (reference sequence). CDR3 region: CASSLGPIQGNNQPQHF. CDR3 sequence (DNA): TGTGCCAGCAGCTTAGGCCCCATACAGGGGAACAATCAGCCCCAGCATTTT.

This clonotype was counted many times. V is TRBV20-1 and J is TRBJ1-4; possible D gene TRBD1, 5 bases. The CDR3 spans 16 residues. The ends were cut back, 0 bases at V and 7 bases at J, with 18 bases in the middle. CDR1 and CDR2 from the germline V gene are DFQATT and SNEGSKA (reference sequence). CDR3 nucleotide sequence: TGCAGTGCTAGAGATCGTCGGGGGAGAAGGGTTGAAAAACTGTTTTTT. This sequence encodes CSARDRRGRRVEKLFF.

This clonotype was observed a single time. DNA of the CDR3: TGCAGTGCTGATACAGGGCATATCTTGTACGAGCAGTACTTC. This encodes CSADTGHILYEQYF. The rearrangement joins TRBV20-1 to TRBJ2-7; weak D call: TRBD1 (6 bases). The CDR3 loop spans 14 amino acids. Germline lookup yields CDR1 DFQATT and CDR2 SNEGSKA (reference sequence). Between the trimmed V and J ends, which lost 5 bases and 4 bases, there was a span of 18 bases.

This clonotype has at least ten counts. The V and J genes are TRBV28 and TRBJ2-7, with TRBD1 identical over 8 bases. Germline-derived CDR1 and CDR2 are MDHEN and SYDVKM. The length of the CDR3 is 12 residues. With 8 bases clipped from V and 4 bases from J, the junction kept 4 bases outside the gene matches. In nucleotides, the CDR3 is TGTGCCAGCGTCCGGACAGGGTACGAGCAGTACTTC. Its protein is CASVRTGYEQYF.

This sequence joins TRBV6-5 and TRBJ2-5; 14 nucleotides match TRBD2. This CDR3 has 20 residues. Trimming at V came to 0 bases and at J to 0 bases, leaving 9 bases not matched to a gene. Germline assignment: CDR1 MNHEY and CDR2 SVGAGI. The DNA of the CDR3 is TGTGCCAGCAGTTACTCGAAGGGACTAGCGGGAGTTTGGTACCAAGAGACCCAGTACTTC. It codes for CASSYSKGLAGVWYQETQYF.

At least ten counts were recorded for this clonotype. This chain links TRBV12-3 or TRBV12-4 with TRBJ1-5; D unclear. This CDR3 has 9 residues. The germline V and J ends were trimmed by 10 bases and 8 bases, with 6 bases remaining between them. In DNA form, the CDR3 reads TGTGCCATCAAGAAGCCCCAGCATTTT. Translation: CAIKKPQHF.

This clonotype occurred once. The chain links TRBV20-1 to TRBJ1-6; 9 nucleotides line up with TRBD1. The trim removed 2 bases at V and 9 bases at J, leaving 5 bases unmatched. Germline values: CDR1 DFQATT, CDR2 SNEGSKA (reference sequence). CDR3 length: 14 amino acids. CDR3 sequence: CSARPRDRASPLHF. For the CDR3, the DNA is TGCAGTGCTAGACCACGGGACAGGGCTTCACCCCTCCACTTT.

On this clonotype itself: Being one base from a much bigger clone, this may be a read error. The rearrangement joins TRBV4-2 to TRBJ2-3; 9 bases align to TRBD2. The CDR3 loop spans 18 amino acids. Germline V gives CDR1 LGHNA, CDR2 YNFKEQ. CDR3 loop: CASSPTTRTSVYTDTQCF. The CDR3 bases are TGTGCCAGCAGCCCGACCACGAGGACTAGCGTCTACACAGATACGCAGTGTTTT.

In this sample, this clonotype turned up a few times. The chain has TRBV29-1 and TRBJ2-2; D is unclear. V lost 8 bases, J lost 4 bases, and 8 bases lay in between. This CDR3 comprises 11 residues. Germline CDR1 reads SQVTM; CDR2 reads ANQGSEA. CDR3: CSLVSTGELFF. The CDR3, as DNA: TGCAGCTTAGTGAGCACCGGGGAGCTGTTTTTT.

This clonotype was counted ten times or more. The chain carries TRBV7-6 and TRBJ2-3; D is undetermined. Germline CDR1 SGHVS, CDR2 FNYEAQ. Trimming pared 5 bases from V and 6 bases from J, leaving 6 bases between. This CDR3 comprises 11 residues. Written as DNA, the CDR3 is TGTGCCAGCAGCGATGGGGATACGCAGTATTTT. As protein: CASSDGDTQYF.

A few counts support this clonotype. The chain combines TRBV9 with TRBJ2-5; possible D gene TRBD1, 6 bases. CDR1 and CDR2 from the germline V gene are SGDLS and YYNGEE. With 2 bases removed from V and 5 bases from J, the gap between germline ends came to 13 bases. The CDR3 length is 14 residues. The CDR3 is CASSVGQSRETQYF. CDR3 bases: TGTGCCAGCAGCGTGGGACAATCGCGGGAGACCCAGTACTTC.

This clonotype occurred many times. The J gene is TRBJ2-7, the V gene TRBV20-1, with 8 bases identical to TRBD1. CDR1 and CDR2 from the germline V gene are DFQATT and SNEGSKA (reference sequence). The CDR3 loop spans 12 amino acids. With V trimmed by 6 bases and J by 5 bases, 6 bases remained unmatched. The CDR3 loop is CSAFSDRDEQYF. CDR3 nucleotides: TGCAGTGCATTCTCGGACAGGGACGAGCAGTACTTC.

Remarks on this clonotype: A much larger clone is a single base away; this may be a read error. The CDR3 does not end in the conserved phenylalanine or tryptophan, so this is likely a read error. This chain uses TRBV20-1 with TRBJ1-2, with D unresolved. The CDR3 length is 14 residues. V lost 0 bases and J 8 bases, leaving 16 bases between the germline ends. The germline CDR1 and CDR2 sequences are DFQATT and SNEGSKA (reference sequence). CDR3 in amino acids: CSARDSVGSGGYTS. CDR3 nucleotide sequence: TGCAGTGCTAGAGATTCTGTAGGGTCTGGAGGCTACACCTCC.

Of note for this clonotype: Sequence at one end of the junction differs from germline and may be a read error. The chain has TRBV7-2 and TRBJ2-2; weak D call: TRBD2 (5 bases). In germline, CDR1 is SGHTA, CDR2 FQGNSA. The CDR3 runs 14 residues. CDR3 in DNA: TGCGCCAGCGGACTTGCTCGGTACACCGGGGAGCTGTTTTTT. Amino acids: CASGLARYTGELFF.

The V and J genes are TRBV7-2 and TRBJ2-5; D gene uncertain. Deletions cut 1 base from V and 13 bases from J, with 10 bases between. The CDR3 totals 11 residues. The germline gives CDR1 SGHTA, CDR2 FQGNSA. The CDR3 DNA reads TGTGCCAGCAGCTTAGGCATGGAGACGTACTTC. Protein sequence: CASSLGMETYF.

The chain carries TRBV15 and TRBJ2-7; 9 bases line up with TRBD1. This CDR3 comprises 17 residues. Germline CDR1 and CDR2: LNHNV and YYDKDF (reference sequence). J gave up 3 bases and V 3 bases, and 12 bases lay outside the gene matches. The CDR3 is CATSSSDRGMCGYEQYF. In DNA, the CDR3 is TGTGCCACCAGCAGTTCGGACAGGGGAATGTGTGGCTACGAGCAGTACTTC.

At least ten counts were recorded for this clonotype. The chain carries TRBV2 and TRBJ1-6, with a weak D call TRBD1 (6 bases). V shed 5 bases and J shed 4 bases, with 15 bases lying between them. This CDR3 spans 16 amino acids. The germline CDR1 and CDR2 sequences are SNHLY and FYNNEI. The CDR3 sequence is CASSSPPGTYNSPLHF. The CDR3 bases are TGTGCCAGCAGTAGCCCTCCAGGGACATATAATTCACCCCTCCACTTT.

The chain couples TRBV9 to TRBJ1-5; possible D gene TRBD1, 6 bases. CDR1 and CDR2 from the germline V gene are SGDLS and YYNGEE. Trimming pared 4 bases from V and 4 bases from J, leaving 18 bases between. There are 16 residues in the CDR3. The CDR3 DNA reads TGTGCCAGCAGCCAAGCTAGCGGGACACCAAATCAGCCCCAGCATTTT. Its protein product is CASSQASGTPNQPQHF.

This sequence joins TRBV7-2 and TRBJ2-7; possible D gene TRBD1, 5 bases. The CDR3 extends over 12 amino acids. The germline V and J ends were trimmed by 6 bases and 4 bases, with 10 bases remaining between them. Germline V gene lookup returns CDR1 SGHTA and CDR2 FQGNSA. CDR3 coding DNA: TGTGCCAGCAGTTCGACAGTTTACGAGCAGTACTTC. This sequence encodes CASSSTVYEQYF.

In this sample, this clonotype turned up a few times. The chain recombines TRBV15 with TRBJ2-5; D call uncertain. The CDR3 contains 14 residues. Germline CDR1 and CDR2: LNHNV and YYDKDF (reference sequence). The V gene lost 3 bases and the J gene lost 4 bases, with 12 bases spanning the gap. This CDR3 reads CATSSLLRRETQYF. The CDR3 coding sequence is TGTGCCACCAGCAGCCTCCTACGGAGAGAGACCCAGTACTTC.

The chain employs TRBV9 and TRBJ1-5, with D perhaps TRBD1 (5 bases). Per the germline V gene, CDR1 is SGDLS and CDR2 is YYNGEE. The CDR3 extends over 15 amino acids. The V gene lost 5 bases and the J gene lost 1 base, with 13 bases spanning the gap. This CDR3 is CASSRGEVSNQPQHF. The CDR3 nucleotides read TGTGCCAGCAGTAGAGGGGAGGTGAGCAATCAGCCCCAGCATTTT.

As for this clonotype: A read error is possible here, since a much larger clone lies one base away. The J gene is TRBJ1-2, the V gene TRBV12-3 or TRBV12-4; D uncertain. CDR3 length equals 14 residues. The CDR3: CAGSRDYANYGYTF. Written as DNA, the CDR3 is TGTGCCGGCAGCCGGGATTATGCAAACTATGGCTACACCTTC.

The V gene is TRBV7-2, the J gene TRBJ1-3; D is perhaps TRBD1 (6 bases). V lost 1 base to trimming and J lost 6 bases, with 19 bases between them. The length of the CDR3 is 17 residues. Germline CDR1 is SGHTA and CDR2 is FQGNSA. CDR3 protein: CASSLGMGATGLNTIYF. The CDR3 coding sequence is TGTGCCAGCAGCTTAGGCATGGGGGCGACTGGCTTAAACACCATATATTTT.

The J gene is TRBJ2-7, the V gene TRBV6-1, with D possibly matching TRBD2 (6 bases). The CDR3 is made up of 16 amino acids. The germline CDR1 and CDR2 sequences are MNHNS and SASEGT. Trimming cost V 4 bases and J 0 bases, with 16 bases left between them. The CDR3 reads CASSGADGGSSYEQYF. In DNA form, the CDR3 reads TGTGCCAGCAGTGGAGCTGACGGGGGTAGCTCCTACGAGCAGTACTTC.

This clonotype was counted many times. The genes are TRBV7-2 and TRBJ2-7; D is possibly TRBD2 (6 bases). In germline, CDR1 is SGHTA, CDR2 FQGNSA. The CDR3 runs 15 residues. Trimming took 3 bases from V and 0 from J, leaving 12 bases between them. In DNA form, the CDR3 reads TGTGCCAGCAGCTTGATTAGCGGCTCCTCCTACGAGCAGTACTTC. It yields the protein CASSLISGSSYEQYF. The full variable domain, rest sourced from reference TRBV7-2 and TRBJ2-7, is GAGVSQSPSNKVTEKGKDVELRCDPISGHTALYWYRQSLGQGLEFLIYFQGNSAPDKSGLPSDRFSAERTGGSVSTLTIQRTQQEDSAVYLCASSLISGSSYEQYFGPGTRLTVT.

This clonotype was observed a few times. V usage is TRBV18 and J usage is TRBJ1-3; D gene unclear. The germline CDR1 and CDR2 sequences are KGHSH and LQKENI. There are 15 residues in the CDR3. V lost 2 bases, J lost 0 bases, and 8 bases lay in between. In DNA form, the CDR3 reads TGTGCCAGCTCACCAACCTTAATCTCTGGAAACACCATATATTTT. Amino acids: CASSPTLISGNTIYF.

There are many counts of this clonotype. This rearrangement joins TRBV7-2 to TRBJ2-2; 7 nucleotides agree with TRBD2. CDR3 length equals 18 residues. Germline CDR1 SGHTA, CDR2 FQGNSA. The ends lost 4 bases at V and 1 base at J; junction bases unmatched: 12. The CDR3 sequence: CASSYGRWREGNTGELFF. The CDR3 DNA is TGTGCCAGCAGCTACGGCCGATGGAGGGAGGGGAACACCGGGGAGCTGTTTTTT.

There are a few counts of this clonotype. The rearrangement links TRBV9 to TRBJ2-3; a weak D match, TRBD2 (5 bases). This CDR3 spans 17 amino acids. Between the trimmed V and J ends, which lost 1 base and 3 bases, there was a span of 18 bases. The germline V gene encodes CDR1 SGDLS and CDR2 YYNGEE. The CDR3 DNA reads TGTGCCAGCAGCGTATCCGGGGTGAGAACAATTACAGATACGCAGTATTTT. Encoded protein: CASSVSGVRTITDTQYF. Full variable domain (outside the CDR3, taken from reference TRBV9 and TRBJ2-3): DSGVTQTPKHLITATGQRVTLRCSPRSGDLSVYWYQQSLDQGLQFLIQYYNGEERAKGNILERFSAQQFPDLHSELNLSSLELGDSALYFCASSVSGVRTITDTQYFGPGTRLTVL.

This clonotype was seen many times. V usage is TRBV19 and J usage is TRBJ1-1; 7 bases are a match to TRBD1. Unmatched junction bases numbered 8, after V lost 6 bases and J lost 4 bases. Germline V gives CDR1 LNHDA, CDR2 SQIVND (reference sequence). This CDR3 has 14 amino acids. The CDR3 nucleotides are TGTGCCAGTAGAGGGACAGTCGGGTCCACTGAAGCTTTCTTT. Translated: CASRGTVGSTEAFF. Full variable domain (remainder filled in from reference TRBV19 and TRBJ1-1): DGGITQSPKYLFRKEGQNVTLSCEQNLNHDAMYWYRQDPGQGLRLIYYSQIVNDFQKGDIAEGYSVSREKKESFPLTVTSAQKNPTAFYLCASRGTVGSTEAFFGQGTRLTVV.

Notes on this clonotype: Here the CDR3 omits its conserved ending phenylalanine or tryptophan, so a read error is the likely source. No DNA is shown, since the ends of the CDR3 on it are uncertain; the CDR3 is the one TCRdb lists. The chain couples TRBV20-1 to TRBJ2-6. The germline gives CDR1 DFQATT, CDR2 SNEGSKA (reference sequence). The CDR3 contains 15 residues when both ends are counted. CDR3 sequence: CSARVPDSGANVLVL.